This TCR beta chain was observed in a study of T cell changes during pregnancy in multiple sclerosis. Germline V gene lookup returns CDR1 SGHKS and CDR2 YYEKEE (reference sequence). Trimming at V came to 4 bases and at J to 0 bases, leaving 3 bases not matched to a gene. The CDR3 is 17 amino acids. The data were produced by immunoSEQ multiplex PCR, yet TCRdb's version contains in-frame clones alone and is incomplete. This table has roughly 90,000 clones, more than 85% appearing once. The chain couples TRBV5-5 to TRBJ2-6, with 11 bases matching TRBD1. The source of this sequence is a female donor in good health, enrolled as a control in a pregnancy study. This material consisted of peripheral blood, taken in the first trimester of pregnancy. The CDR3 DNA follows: TGTGCCAGCAGCATAGGGACAGGGGGCTCTGGGGCCAACGTCCTGACTTTC. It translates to CASSIGTGGSGANVLTF.